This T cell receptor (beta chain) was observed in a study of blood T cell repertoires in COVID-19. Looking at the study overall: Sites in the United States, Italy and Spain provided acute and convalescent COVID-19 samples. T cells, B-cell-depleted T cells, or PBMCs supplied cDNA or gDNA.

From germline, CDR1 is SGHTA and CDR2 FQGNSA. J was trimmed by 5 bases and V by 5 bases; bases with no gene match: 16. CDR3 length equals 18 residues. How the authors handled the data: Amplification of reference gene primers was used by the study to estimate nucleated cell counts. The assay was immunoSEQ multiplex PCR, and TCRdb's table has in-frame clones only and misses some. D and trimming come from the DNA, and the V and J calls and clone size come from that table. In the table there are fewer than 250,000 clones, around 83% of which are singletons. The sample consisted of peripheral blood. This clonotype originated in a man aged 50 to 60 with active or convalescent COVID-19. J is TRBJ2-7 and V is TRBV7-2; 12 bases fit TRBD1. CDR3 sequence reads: CASSAPGTGGGNYDEQYF. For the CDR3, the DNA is TGTGCCAGCAGCGCTCCCGGGACAGGGGGCGGAAATTACGACGAGCAGTACTTC. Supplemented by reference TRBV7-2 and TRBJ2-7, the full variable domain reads GAGVSQSPSNKVTEKGKDVELRCDPISGHTALYWYRQSLGQGLEFLIYFQGNSAPDKSGLPSDRFSAERTGGSVSTLTIQRTQQEDSAVYLCASSAPGTGGGNYDEQYFGPGTRLTVT.